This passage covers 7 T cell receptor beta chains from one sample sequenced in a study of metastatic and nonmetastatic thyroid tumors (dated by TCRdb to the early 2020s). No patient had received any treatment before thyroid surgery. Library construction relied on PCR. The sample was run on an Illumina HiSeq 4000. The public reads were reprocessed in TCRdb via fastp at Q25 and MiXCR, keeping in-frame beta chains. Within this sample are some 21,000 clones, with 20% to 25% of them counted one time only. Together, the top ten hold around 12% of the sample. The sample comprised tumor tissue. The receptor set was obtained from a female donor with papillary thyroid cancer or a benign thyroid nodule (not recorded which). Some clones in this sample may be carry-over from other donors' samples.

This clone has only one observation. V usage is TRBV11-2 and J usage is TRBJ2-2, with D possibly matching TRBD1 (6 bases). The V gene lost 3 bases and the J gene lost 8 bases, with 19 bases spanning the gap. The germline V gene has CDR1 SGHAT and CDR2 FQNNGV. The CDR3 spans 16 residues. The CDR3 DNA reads TGTGCCAGCAGCTTTACAGGGCGGTCATGCACTGGGGAGCTGTTTTTT. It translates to CASSFTGRSCTGELFF.

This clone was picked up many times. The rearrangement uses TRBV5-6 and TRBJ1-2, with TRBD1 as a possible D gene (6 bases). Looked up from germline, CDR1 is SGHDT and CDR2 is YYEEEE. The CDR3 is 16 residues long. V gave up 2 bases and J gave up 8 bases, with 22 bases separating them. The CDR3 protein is CASSFGDQGIGRGYTF. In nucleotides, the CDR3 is TGTGCCAGCAGCTTTGGGGATCAGGGGATCGGTAGGGGCTACACCTTC.

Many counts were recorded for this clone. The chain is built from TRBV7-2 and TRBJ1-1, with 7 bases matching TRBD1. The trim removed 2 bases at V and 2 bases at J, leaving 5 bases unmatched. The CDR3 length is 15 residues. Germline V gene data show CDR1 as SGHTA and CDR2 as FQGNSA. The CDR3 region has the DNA TGTGCCAGCAGCTTACAGAGACAGGGTAACACTGAAGCTTTCTTT. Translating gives CASSLQRQGNTEAFF.

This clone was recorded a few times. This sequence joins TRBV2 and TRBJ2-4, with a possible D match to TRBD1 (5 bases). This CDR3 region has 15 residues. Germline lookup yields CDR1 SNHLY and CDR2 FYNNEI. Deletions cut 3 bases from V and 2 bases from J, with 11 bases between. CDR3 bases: TGTGCCAGCAGTGACTCGACAGCGTCCAAAAACATTCAGTACTTC. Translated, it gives CASSDSTASKNIQYF.

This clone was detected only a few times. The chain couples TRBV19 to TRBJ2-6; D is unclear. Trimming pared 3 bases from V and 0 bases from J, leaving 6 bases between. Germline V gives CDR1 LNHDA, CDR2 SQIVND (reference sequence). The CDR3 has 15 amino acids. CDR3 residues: CASSIQPSGANVLTF. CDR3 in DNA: TGTGCCAGTAGTATCCAGCCCTCTGGGGCCAACGTCCTGACTTTC.

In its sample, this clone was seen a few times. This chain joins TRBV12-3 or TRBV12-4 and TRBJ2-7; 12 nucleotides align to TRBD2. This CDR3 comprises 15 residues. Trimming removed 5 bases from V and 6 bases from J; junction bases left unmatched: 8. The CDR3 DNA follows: TGTGCCAGCAGTCCGACTAGCGGGAGAGGTACCGAGCAGTACTTC. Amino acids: CASSPTSGRGTEQYF.

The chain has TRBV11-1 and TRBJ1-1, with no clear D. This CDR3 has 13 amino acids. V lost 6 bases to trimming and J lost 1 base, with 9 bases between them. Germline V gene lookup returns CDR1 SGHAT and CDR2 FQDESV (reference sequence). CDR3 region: CASRARRNTEAFF. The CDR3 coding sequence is TGTGCCAGCAGAGCTAGAAGGAACACTGAAGCTTTCTTT.